This TCR beta chain was sequenced in a study of control samples from healthy donors and cancer patients. The protocol was immunoSEQ multiplex PCR, while the TCRdb copy is restricted to in-frame clones and leaves out a portion. This table holds tens of thousands of clones, over 75% found once. CDR1 and CDR2 from the germline V gene are MDHEN and SYDVKM. The CDR3 runs to 15 residues. Trimming took 6 bases from V and 6 from J, leaving 20 bases between them. This sequence originates from a woman aged 45-60 years in good health. Material for sequencing was blood. The chain is built from TRBV28 and TRBJ1-1, with D possibly TRBD1 on 6 matching bases. In DNA, the CDR3 is TGTGCCAGCAGACCCGACAGAAGGGGGACTCCTGAAGCTTTCTTT. As protein: CASRPDRRGTPEAFF.